This T cell receptor (beta chain) was recovered during a study of cytomegalovirus exposure and HLA in healthy donors. The study, taken as a whole, reports: In a later analysis, several top co-occurrence clusters appeared linked to parvovirus B19, influenza, CMV and Epstein-Barr virus. Within an earlier analysis, most TCR beta V segments proved productive either about 87% or about 30% of the time. Rates of TCR association differed by HLA locus in a later analysis, with DRB1 highest and HLA-C lowest. The listing of approximately 160 TCR beta chains classed them as cytomegalovirus-associated.

13 Jbeta primers and 60 Vbeta primers were used for the PCR. Generated by immunoSEQ multiplex PCR, the TCRdb table keeps only in-frame clones and is missing some. The repertoire holds roughly 170,000 clones, with 80% as singletons. On this clone: The antigen is unknown.

The TCR originated in a boy younger than 18 in good health and CMV-seronegative. The sample was PBMCs.

CDR3 nucleotides: TGCGCCAGCAGCCAGGCCTCTAGCGGGGGCCCCGTCTACGAGCAGTACTTC. As protein: CASSQASSGGPVYEQYF. V usage is TRBV4-1 and J usage is TRBJ2-7, with 10 bases identical to TRBD2. The CDR3 consists of 17 residues. The ends lost 3 bases at V and 3 bases at J; junction bases unmatched: 11. Germline-derived CDR1 and CDR2 are MGHRA and YSYEKL.